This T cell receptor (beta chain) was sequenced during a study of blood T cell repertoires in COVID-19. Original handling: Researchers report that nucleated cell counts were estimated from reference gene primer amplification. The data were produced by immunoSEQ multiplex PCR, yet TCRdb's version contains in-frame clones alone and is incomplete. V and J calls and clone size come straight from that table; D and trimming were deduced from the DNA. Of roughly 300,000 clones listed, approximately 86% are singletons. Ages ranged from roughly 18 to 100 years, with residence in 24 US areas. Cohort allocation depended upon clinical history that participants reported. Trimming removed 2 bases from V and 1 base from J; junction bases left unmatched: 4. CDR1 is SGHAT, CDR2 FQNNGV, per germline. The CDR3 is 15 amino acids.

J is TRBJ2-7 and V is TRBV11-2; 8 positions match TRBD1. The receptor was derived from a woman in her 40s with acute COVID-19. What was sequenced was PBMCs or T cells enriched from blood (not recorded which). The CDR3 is CASSLNQGASYEQYF. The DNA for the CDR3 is TGTGCCAGCAGCTTAAACCAGGGGGCTTCCTACGAGCAGTACTTC.